This T cell receptor (beta chain) appears in the sequencing data of a study of T cells in Graves' hyperthyroidism and ophthalmopathy (dated by TCRdb to the late 2010s). For the wider study: Peripheral blood was sampled at the time of initial diagnosis, prior to any treatment. Following sampling, methimazole starting at 30 mg daily was given to hyperthyroidism patients, and high-dose intravenous methylprednisolone was given to ophthalmopathy patients. TCR Vbeta CDR3 sequencing of 135 peripheral blood samples (43 ophthalmopathy, under 80 hyperthyroidism and approximately 17 progressor patients) is reported in the paper. Thyroid tissue and blood T-cell repertoires from about 6 Graves' hyperthyroidism patients were also compared in the study. The roughly 91 discovery patients were randomly divided into training and test sets at a 7:3 ratio. TCR V-J signatures able to tell the groups apart were searched for in a discovery cohort of 100 patients, of whom more than 40 had Graves' ophthalmopathy and 55 to 65 had stable Graves' hyperthyroidism. Whether ophthalmopathy could be predicted prospectively was tested in an independent validation cohort made up of about 18 hyperthyroidism patients plus 17 patients who later progressed to ophthalmopathy.

This clonotype was observed many times. No cognate antigen has been identified for it. Base qualities are not provided; no much larger clone lies one nucleotide away. Moderately to severely active disease, a Clinical Activity Score of at least 3, a NOSPECS grade of at least 4, and a duration under 3 months were present in ophthalmopathy patients. The study excluded patients with uncontrolled infections, other autoimmune diseases, pregnancy or lactation. Diagnoses were based on clinical symptoms, serum thyroxine and TRAb, thyroid ultrasound and orbital computed tomography. PBMCs were isolated from about 9 ml of fresh peripheral blood by Ficoll-Paque density gradient centrifugation. Total RNA was extracted with Trizol reagent, and quality was checked on an Agilent 2100 Bioanalyzer. The TCR beta CDR3 regions were amplified from RNA transcripts. The first round of RT-PCR for the TCR CDR3 was performed with the HTBI primer set and the Qiagen OneStep RT-PCR kit. Libraries were constructed in a second round of multiplex PCR, after which size selection and purification were performed. Sequencing of the libraries was done on an Illumina HiSeq2000 using paired-end 100 bp reads. The study's processing was this. SOAPnuke was used to process the raw data, removing reads that contained adapters or uncalled bases, had a mean Phred below 15, or lacked an exact match to the constant primer or identifier. COPE v1.2.5 was used to merge high-quality paired reads, and clonotypes were defined as unique nucleotide sequences. MiTCR v1.1 was used to align clonotypes to the IMGT TRBV, TRBD and TRBJ reference segments. Only V-J combinations with frequency above 0.0001, covering about 99% of repertoires, were analysed. The TCS score was defined as F50 (clonal expansion) divided by E x V (chaos), with BLOSUM62-based TCRdist calculated between CDR3 peptides within each V-J. Welch's t-statistics and random forest reduced 450 to 600 V-J features to 13, which were used in a naive Bayes classifier (R e1071). TCRdb's own reprocessing of the public reads used fastp at Q25 and MiXCR and kept productive beta chains. Entries are consolidated by CDR3 protein sequence, retaining the most common genes and DNA. These V and J calls rely on TCRdb rather than the paper's analysis. Present in this sample are hundreds of thousands of distinct CDR3 sequences, approximately 25% of which were seen just once. 10% to 12% of the sample goes to the ten largest clones.

Broader findings and caveats from the paper: Sample size was not statistically predetermined, and investigators were not blinded to group allocation. In cross-validation, a model built on a 13 V-J signature told ophthalmopathy apart from stable hyperthyroidism with 87.88% sensitivity and about 81% specificity, and in testing the same model reached 80%/75%. Most expanded thyroid clonotypes (frequency above 0.001) were also detected in blood, suggesting blood repertoires may reflect thyroid immune responses. In validation, the model predicted progression to ophthalmopathy with about 71% sensitivity and roughly 72% specificity, a median of 6.5 months before onset.

The CDR3 measures 15 amino acids from cysteine to phenylalanine. The CDR3 DNA has 45 bases and is translated from base 1. The germline V gene encodes CDR1 MNHEY and CDR2 SVGAGI. Trimming removed 2 bases from V and 6 bases from J, leaving 16 bases between the germline ends. Recombination linked TRBV6-5 to TRBJ1-2; the D gene is possibly TRBD1, with 6 bases matching. This TCR derives from a woman aged 25 to 45 with Graves' ophthalmopathy. Sequenced sample: blood. The nucleotide sequence reads TGTGCCAGCAGTTACAAGGGGGATCCCGTGGATGGCTACACCTTC. This yields the protein CASSYKGDPVDGYTF.